The rows below give T cell receptor beta chains drawn from one sample of a study of blood T cell repertoires in COVID-19. Using immunoSEQ multiplex PCR, the repertoire was profiled, and TCRdb retains in-frame clones only, with some absent. The sample records some 370,000 clones, around four fifths being singletons. The specimen was PBMCs or T cells enriched from blood (not recorded which). The receptor set was obtained from a woman aged 50 to 65 who had recovered from COVID-19. Both conserved end residues are part of each CDR3. A D gene is named only where the DNA matches it firmly. Size is omitted from some rows. Given values are once, few, many or a class for expanded clones.

j_call | d_call | v_call | clone_size | cdr3_nt | cdr3_aa
TRBJ1-1 | . | TRBV30 | . | TGTGCCTGGAGTTCGAACGGGGTAAACACTGAAGCTTTCTTT | CAWSSNGVNTEAFF
TRBJ1-1 | . | TRBV19 | . | TGTGCCAGTACGGTTGCAGGGGACCCCAGCACTGAAGCTTTCTTT | CASTVAGDPSTEAFF
TRBJ1-2 | . | TRBV7-9 | . | TGTGCCAGCAGCTTAGAATCAACAAACTATGGCTACACCTTC | CASSLESTNYGYTF
TRBJ1-4 | TRBD1 | TRBV5-1 | . | TGCGCCAGCAGCTTGGTCGGGACAGATAATGAAAAACTGTTTTTT | CASSLVGTDNEKLFF
TRBJ2-7 | . | TRBV7-8 | . | TGTGCCAGCAGCTTACTGCAGGACACAACATTTTACGAGCAGTACTTC | CASSLLQDTTFYEQYF
TRBJ1-2 | . | TRBV19 | . | TGTGCCAGTATCAAGGGGGATCCGGCGGAGGGCTACACCTTC | CASIKGDPAEGYTF
TRBJ2-5 | TRBD2 | TRBV7-9 | . | TGTGCCAGCAGCCCCCTAGCGGGAGGGGCCCCACAAGAGACCCAGTACTTC | CASSPLAGGAPQETQYF
TRBJ2-2 | . | TRBV7-8 | . | TGTGCCAGCAGTTCCGAGTACACCGGGGAGCTGTTTTTT | CASSSEYTGELFF
TRBJ1-1 | . | TRBV30 | . | TGTGCCTGGATGCAGGGTTCTTTTATGAACACTGAAGCTTTCTTT | CAWMQGSFMNTEAFF
TRBJ1-1 | . | TRBV10-3 | . | TGTGCCATCAGTGATGGGACTCGGGGTGAAGCTTTCTTT | CAISDGTRGEAFF
TRBJ2-7 | . | TRBV7-2 | . | TGTGCCAGCAGCTTAGGCAGGGTGTCCTACGAGCAGTACTTC | CASSLGRVSYEQYF
TRBJ2-2 | . | TRBV27 | . | TGTGCCAGCAGTCCAGAGGACTGGGCGACACCGAACACCGGGGAGCTGTTTTTT | CASSPEDWATPNTGELFF
TRBJ1-4 | . | TRBV6-5 | . | TGTGCCAGCAGTTACAGAGGGTACAAGGAAAAACTGTTTTTT | CASSYRGYKEKLFF
TRBJ2-2 | . | TRBV11-3 | . | TGTGCCAGCAGCTTAGTTCCAGCGGAAAACACCGGGGAGCTGTTTTTT | CASSLVPAENTGELFF
TRBJ2-3 | . | TRBV9 | . | TGTGCCAGCAGCGTAAGCCCCCAAACTCCGGATACGCAGTATTTT | CASSVSPQTPDTQYF
TRBJ2-3 | . | TRBV5-1 | . | TGCGCCAGCAGCAGCGGGTTTGGCACAGATACGCAGTATTTT | CASSSGFGTDTQYF
TRBJ2-7 | TRBD1 | TRBV6-2/TRBV6-3 | . | TGTGCCAGCAGTTGGACAGGGGGTAGTTACGAGCAGTACTTC | CASSWTGGSYEQYF
TRBJ1-5 | TRBD1 | TRBV19 | . | TGTGCCAGTTGGCAAACAGGGGCGCATCAGCCCCAGCATTTT | CASWQTGAHQPQHF
TRBJ2-3 | TRBD1 | TRBV7-3 | . | TGTGCCAGCAGCTTACCACAGGGGGGCGGCACAGATACGCAGTATTTT | CASSLPQGGGTDTQYF
TRBJ1-1 | . | TRBV28 | . | TGTGCCAGCAGTCTACCGGGACAGAACACTGAAGCTTTCTTT | CASSLPGQNTEAFF
TRBJ1-6 | . | TRBV4-1 | . | TGCGCCAGCAGCCTATGGGGACAATCAGCAGATTCGGTCCTCCACTTT | CASSLWGQSADSVLHF
TRBJ2-7 | TRBD1 | TRBV4-3 | . | TGCGCCAGCAGCCAAGATCTTAGCCCCACAGGGGGTAATTACGAGCAGTACTTC | CASSQDLSPTGGNYEQYF
TRBJ1-2 | . | TRBV19 | many | TGTGCCTCCTTTTCGGGAGTCAACTATGGCTACACCTTC | CASFSGVNYGYTF
TRBJ1-5 | . | TRBV10-3 | once | TGTGCCACCATGCCCGACAGTAGCAATCAGCCCCAGCATTTT | CATMPDSSNQPQHF
TRBJ1-1 | . | TRBV7-2 | . | TGTGCCAGCAGCTTAATTGGGGACTTGAACACTGAAGCTTTCTTT | CASSLIGDLNTEAFF
TRBJ1-5 | TRBD1 | TRBV19 | . | TGTGCCAGTAGTCCTACCGGACAGGCTAATCAGCCCCAGCATTTT | CASSPTGQANQPQHF
TRBJ1-1 | . | TRBV19 | . | TGTGCCACCTCGAACGGAGGACCGGCTGAAGCTTTCTTT | CATSNGGPAEAFF
TRBJ1-2 | . | TRBV4-1 | . | TGCGCCAGCATTAGGACTTTTAACTATGGCTACACCTTC | CASIRTFNYGYTF
TRBJ2-2 | . | TRBV18 | few | TGTGCCAGCTCACCATTTACATCGACGAACACCGGGGAGCTGTTTTTT | CASSPFTSTNTGELFF
TRBJ1-4 | . | TRBV9 | . | TGTGCCAGCAGCGTGGGGGGTGAGGTTGAAAAACTGTTTTTT | CASSVGGEVEKLFF
TRBJ2-7 | . | TRBV5-1 | . | TGCGCCAGTAGTGGGTGGAGCTCCTACGAGCAGTACTTC | CASSGWSSYEQYF
TRBJ1-6 | . | TRBV7-6 | . | TGTGCCAGCAGCTTAACAGGGACGGGTTCACCCCTCCACTTT | CASSLTGTGSPLHF
TRBJ1-2 | TRBD1 | TRBV3-1/TRBV3-2 | . | TGTGCCAGCAAGAAGGGCAGGGGGCCCGACTATGGCTACACCTTC | CASKKGRGPDYGYTF
TRBJ2-7 | . | TRBV6-1 | . | TGTGCCAGCAGCTCGCAGGCCTACGAGCAGTACTTC | CASSSQAYEQYF
TRBJ1-2 | . | TRBV6-2/TRBV6-3 | . | TGTGCCAGCAGTGCGAGGACAGTATATGGCTACACCTTC | CASSARTVYGYTF
TRBJ1-2 | . | TRBV19 | . | TGTGCCAGTAGTACCCGGGACACCCGACTCTATGGCTACACCTTC | CASSTRDTRLYGYTF
TRBJ2-7 | TRBD1 | TRBV9 | . | TGTGCCAGCAGCGTAGGTCCCGACAGGGGCGTACTGTGGGAGCAGTACTTC | CASSVGPDRGVLWEQYF
TRBJ2-6 | TRBD2 | TRBV6-1 | . | TGTGCCAGCAGTGCCAGCCGAGTAGCGGGATGGGCTGGGGCCAACGTCCTGACTTTC | CASSASRVAGWAGANVLTF
TRBJ2-3 | . | TRBV5-1 | . | TGCGCCAGCAGCTCCGGGTCCCCGAGGACAGATACGCAGTATTTT | CASSSGSPRTDTQYF
TRBJ1-5 | . | TRBV6-5 | once | TGTGCCAGCTCAGGGAACAATCAGCCCCAGCATTTT | CASSGNNQPQHF
TRBJ2-7 | TRBD1 | TRBV30 | few | TGTGCCTGGAGTGTCGTTCTTGTATGGGACAGGGGCTCCGAGCAGTACTTC | CAWSVVLVWDRGSEQYF
TRBJ1-1 | . | TRBV7-8 | . | TGTGGCAGCAGCCTCAGATCAGCGGCGAACACTGAAGCTTTCTTT | CGSSLRSAANTEAFF
TRBJ1-1 | . | TRBV7-9 | few | TGTGCCAGCAGCCGTGGACAGAACACTGAAGCTTTCTTT | CASSRGQNTEAFF
TRBJ1-1 | . | TRBV5-1 | few | TGCGCCAGCAGCTCCCCCGGGTTGAATGAAGCTTTCTTT | CASSSPGLNEAFF
TRBJ1-2 | TRBD1 | TRBV29-1 | . | TGCAGCGTTGAGTCCCTTTTGGTCGGGACAGGGGTCTATGGCTACACCTTC | CSVESLLVGTGVYGYTF
TRBJ1-2 | . | TRBV27 | . | TGTGCCAGCGCGGCGTCCGGATATGGCTACACCTTC | CASAASGYGYTF
TRBJ1-1 | . | TRBV19 | . | TGTGCCAGTAGTAATTCCGGCGGGAACACTGAAGCTTTCTTT | CASSNSGGNTEAFF
TRBJ2-5 | . | TRBV18 | . | TGTGCCAGCTCACCGCTAGGGGCTGAAGGGACCCAGTACTTC | CASSPLGAEGTQYF